This TCR beta chain was profiled in a study of shared clonotypes between healthy human individuals. Study-level points and caveats: Compared with memory subsets, naive subsets generally had larger estimated richness.

There were only Caucasian adults among the donors, and all lived in Nashville, Tennessee. Trimming left V 0 bases short and J 5 bases short, with 17 bases between. The CDR3 is made up of 17 amino acids. Regarding this clone: The antigen is unknown.

Using immunoSEQ multiplex PCR, the repertoire was profiled, and TCRdb retains in-frame clones only, with some absent. The table shows approximately 1,500,000 clones, with more than 95% occurring only once. The TCR originated in a man between 25 and 39 years old in good health. J is TRBJ2-2 and V is TRBV5-3; D is unclear. TRBV5-3 is placed among ORFs of uncertain function. The sequencing sample was made of naive CD4+ T cells sorted from blood. This sample's subset: CD45RA+ positively selected. CDR3 amino acids: CARSLDYGLPETGELFF. CDR3 DNA: TGTGCCAGAAGCTTGGATTACGGGTTGCCCGAAACCGGGGAGCTGTTTTTT.